This TCR beta chain was documented in a study of shared clonotypes between healthy human individuals. Study background: Plates per donor: three CD4 naive, three CD4 memory, two CD8 naive, one CD8 memory. Findings and caveats of the study: Apart from blood, nothing was sampled; tissue repertoires likely differ.

This clone was detected only once. Its antigen is undetermined. The CDR3 extends over 15 amino acids. CDR1 and CDR2 (germline): MNHNY, SVGAGI (reference sequence). V was cut by 0 bases and J by 4 bases, with 12 bases left in between. Samples underwent the assay at deep level. Every immunoSEQ plate was one replicate of a subset's evenly spread DNA. Repertoires were generated with immunoSEQ multiplex PCR, while TCRdb's copy carries only in-frame clones and drops some. The table lists a few hundred thousand clones, 70% to 75% of them singletons. Source material: memory CD4+ T cells sorted from blood. The subset was: CD45RA-negative fraction. The source is a man younger than 40 in good health. The chain is built from TRBV6-6 and TRBJ1-1; D perhaps matches TRBD1 (5 bases). The CDR3 loop is CASSYSGLRGTEAFF. CDR3 coding DNA: TGTGCCAGCAGTTACTCGGGACTTAGAGGCACTGAAGCTTTCTTT.